A selection of T cell receptor beta chains follows, all from one sample in a study of shared clonotypes between healthy human individuals. Generated by immunoSEQ multiplex PCR, the TCRdb table keeps only in-frame clones and is missing some. The top ten clones hold 1.5% to 2% of a sample with around 2.1 million clones, about 92% of them seen once. Sequencing was done on a sample of naive CD8+ T cells from PBMCs. These receptors were taken from a man aged 18 to 30 in good health. Some clones in this sample may be carry-over from other donors' samples. Each CDR3 is given with its conserved first and last residue. D genes are given only for firm matches. A row's size may be missing; if present it is once, few, many or a size class.

v_call: TRBV4-3
j_call: TRBJ2-1
clone_size: .
d_call: .
cdr3_nt: TGCGCCAGCAGCCAAGTTCGGGGTGGGGGCTACAATGAGCAGTTCTTC
cdr3_aa: CASSQVRGGGYNEQFF

v_call: TRBV7-9
j_call: TRBJ1-1
clone_size: .
d_call: TRBD1
cdr3_nt: TGTGCCAGCAGTTATCCGCCAGGGGGCTTCACTGAAGCTTTCTTT
cdr3_aa: CASSYPPGGFTEAFF

v_call: TRBV11-2
j_call: TRBJ2-1
clone_size: .
d_call: .
cdr3_nt: TGTGCCAGCAGCCCACGGGGTGAGCAGTTCTTC
cdr3_aa: CASSPRGEQFF

v_call: TRBV6-1
j_call: TRBJ1-3
clone_size: .
d_call: .
cdr3_nt: TGTGCCAGCAGTGAATGGGGAAGTGGAAACACCATATATTTT
cdr3_aa: CASSEWGSGNTIYF

v_call: TRBV10-3
j_call: TRBJ2-3
clone_size: .
d_call: .
cdr3_nt: TGTGCCATCAGTAGTGACCTGCCAGATACGCAGTATTTT
cdr3_aa: CAISSDLPDTQYF

v_call: TRBV5-6
j_call: TRBJ2-1
clone_size: .
d_call: TRBD2
cdr3_nt: TGTGCCAGCAGCTTGAGCCTAGCGGTACATGAGCAGTTCTTC
cdr3_aa: CASSLSLAVHEQFF

v_call: TRBV27
j_call: TRBJ2-2
clone_size: .
d_call: .
cdr3_nt: TGTGCCAGCAGCCCCGCGAACACCGGGGAGCTGTTTTTT
cdr3_aa: CASSPANTGELFF

v_call: TRBV12-2
j_call: TRBJ1-4
clone_size: .
d_call: .
cdr3_nt: TGTGCAAGTCGCTTCCGGAAACGCCGGGACAGGGCAACTAATGAAAAACTGTTTTTT
cdr3_aa: CASRFRKRRDRATNEKLFF

v_call: TRBV7-9
j_call: TRBJ2-1
clone_size: .
d_call: TRBD2
cdr3_nt: TGTGCCAGCAGCTTAGCTCTTTTGGGACTAGCCCTCGATGAGCAGTTCTTC
cdr3_aa: CASSLALLGLALDEQFF

v_call: TRBV10-3
j_call: TRBJ2-7
clone_size: .
d_call: .
cdr3_nt: TGTGCCATCGGGCCAGGACTCTCCTACGAGCAGTACTTC
cdr3_aa: CAIGPGLSYEQYF

v_call: TRBV9
j_call: TRBJ2-1
clone_size: .
d_call: .
cdr3_nt: TGTGCCAGCAGCCCCCTACGGGAGCCTCCGAGCTCCTACAATGAGCAGTTCTTC
cdr3_aa: CASSPLREPPSSYNEQFF

v_call: TRBV9
j_call: TRBJ2-1
clone_size: .
d_call: .
cdr3_nt: TGTGCCAGCAGCGTAGGGAACAGCAATGAGCAGTTCTTC
cdr3_aa: CASSVGNSNEQFF

v_call: TRBV7-9
j_call: TRBJ2-5
clone_size: .
d_call: TRBD2
cdr3_nt: TGTGCCAGCAGCCCCCGGGGGGATGTTTCTGAAGAGACCCAGTACTTC
cdr3_aa: CASSPRGDVSEETQYF

v_call: TRBV6-6
j_call: TRBJ2-7
clone_size: .
d_call: .
cdr3_nt: TGTGCCAGCAGCACCGTCCAGGGTGGAGACGAGCAGTACTTC
cdr3_aa: CASSTVQGGDEQYF

v_call: TRBV7-3
j_call: TRBJ2-3
clone_size: once
d_call: .
cdr3_nt: TGTGCCAGCAGCTTAAATCCGGCACTACCCACAGATACGCAGTATTTT
cdr3_aa: CASSLNPALPTDTQYF

v_call: TRBV5-6
j_call: TRBJ2-1
clone_size: .
d_call: TRBD2
cdr3_nt: TGTGCCAGCAGCCCGACTAGCGGGACCATAAGCTCCTACAATGAGCAGTTCTTC
cdr3_aa: CASSPTSGTISSYNEQFF

v_call: TRBV4-3
j_call: TRBJ2-1
clone_size: .
d_call: .
cdr3_nt: TGCGCCAGCAGCCAAGGAATAAACAATGAGCAGTTCTTC
cdr3_aa: CASSQGINNEQFF

v_call: TRBV25-1
j_call: TRBJ2-2
clone_size: .
d_call: TRBD1
cdr3_nt: TGTGCCAGCAGTCAGGGGGCTTGGGCCGGGGAGCTGTTTTTT
cdr3_aa: CASSQGAWAGELFF

v_call: TRBV6-5
j_call: TRBJ2-1
clone_size: .
d_call: .
cdr3_nt: TGTGCCAGCAGTCCCCGACTAGGATACAATGAGCAGTTCTTC
cdr3_aa: CASSPRLGYNEQFF

v_call: TRBV28
j_call: TRBJ2-7
clone_size: .
d_call: .
cdr3_nt: TGTGCCAGCAGCGACGACAGGACTTACGAGCAGTACTTC
cdr3_aa: CASSDDRTYEQYF

v_call: TRBV12-5
j_call: TRBJ2-1
clone_size: .
d_call: TRBD2
cdr3_nt: TGTGCTAGTGGTTGGACCTCTCTAGCGGGAGCTAAGAATGAGCAGTTCTTC
cdr3_aa: CASGWTSLAGAKNEQFF

v_call: TRBV5-1
j_call: TRBJ1-2
clone_size: .
d_call: .
cdr3_nt: TGCGCCAGCAGCTTGAACAGGCCAAATGGCTACACCTTC
cdr3_aa: CASSLNRPNGYTF

v_call: TRBV6-5
j_call: TRBJ1-1
clone_size: .
d_call: .
cdr3_nt: TGTGCCAGCAGTTCGGGGAATCTCGCTTTCTTT
cdr3_aa: CASSSGNLAFF

v_call: TRBV4-1
j_call: TRBJ1-4
clone_size: .
d_call: .
cdr3_nt: TGCGCCAGCAGCCAAGATACGGGAACTAATGAAAAACTGTTTTTT
cdr3_aa: CASSQDTGTNEKLFF

v_call: TRBV28
j_call: TRBJ2-1
clone_size: .
d_call: .
cdr3_nt: TGTGCCAGCACCAGCGGAGCGGAGACCTCCTACAATGAGCAGTTCTTC
cdr3_aa: CASTSGAETSYNEQFF

v_call: TRBV7-8
j_call: TRBJ2-7
clone_size: .
d_call: TRBD1
cdr3_nt: TGTGCCAGCAGTACAGGGGGAGTCGAGCAGTACTTC
cdr3_aa: CASSTGGVEQYF

v_call: TRBV6-6
j_call: TRBJ2-7
clone_size: .
d_call: .
cdr3_nt: TGTGCCAGCAGTTGGGGCAGCGAGCAGTACTTC
cdr3_aa: CASSWGSEQYF

v_call: TRBV10-1
j_call: TRBJ2-7
clone_size: .
d_call: .
cdr3_nt: TGCGCCAGCAGTGAGAGGGACCGCCGATCTCCCTACGAGCAGTACTTC
cdr3_aa: CASSERDRRSPYEQYF

v_call: TRBV27
j_call: TRBJ1-3
clone_size: .
d_call: .
cdr3_nt: TGTGCCAGCAGTTTGACACCTTCGTTAAACACCATATATTTT
cdr3_aa: CASSLTPSLNTIYF

v_call: TRBV4-2
j_call: TRBJ2-1
clone_size: .
d_call: .
cdr3_nt: TGTGCCAGCAGCCAAGATCGAGGAGGCGGCTACAATGAGCAGTTCTTC
cdr3_aa: CASSQDRGGGYNEQFF

v_call: TRBV9
j_call: TRBJ1-5
clone_size: .
d_call: .
cdr3_nt: TGTGCCAGCAGCGTAGATGGGGGACCTAGCAATCAGCCCCAGCATTTT
cdr3_aa: CASSVDGGPSNQPQHF

v_call: TRBV7-9
j_call: TRBJ2-1
clone_size: .
d_call: .
cdr3_nt: TGTGCCAGCAGCTTAAAAGGGGTATTGTACCCAAATGAGCAGTTCTTC
cdr3_aa: CASSLKGVLYPNEQFF

v_call: TRBV11-2
j_call: TRBJ2-1
clone_size: once
d_call: TRBD2
cdr3_nt: TGTGCCAGTCTAGCGGGAGGTTACAATGAGCAGTTCTTC
cdr3_aa: CASLAGGYNEQFF

v_call: TRBV14
j_call: TRBJ1-1
clone_size: few
d_call: TRBD1
cdr3_nt: TGTGCCAGCAGCCAGGATTACAGGGGGCTGAACACTGAAGCTTTCTTT
cdr3_aa: CASSQDYRGLNTEAFF

v_call: TRBV5-8
j_call: TRBJ2-7
clone_size: .
d_call: .
cdr3_nt: TGTGCCAGCAGCTCACTCCTCGACAGGCTCGAGCAGTACTTC
cdr3_aa: CASSSLLDRLEQYF

v_call: TRBV11-2
j_call: TRBJ2-7
clone_size: .
d_call: TRBD1
cdr3_nt: TGTGCCAGCAGCTTAGTGACAGGGGCCTACGAGCAGTACTTC
cdr3_aa: CASSLVTGAYEQYF

v_call: TRBV2
j_call: TRBJ2-7
clone_size: .
d_call: TRBD1
cdr3_nt: TGTGCCAGCATAACCGGGACAGGGACGGCCTACGAGCAGTACTTC
cdr3_aa: CASITGTGTAYEQYF

v_call: TRBV6-4
j_call: TRBJ2-1
clone_size: once
d_call: TRBD2
cdr3_nt: TGTGCCAGCAGTGACTCGGCTAGCGGAAACTACAATGAGCAGTTCTTC
cdr3_aa: CASSDSASGNYNEQFF

v_call: TRBV27
j_call: TRBJ2-7
clone_size: .
d_call: TRBD1
cdr3_nt: TGTGCCAGCAGTCTCGGGACAGGGGTCCACGAGCAGTACTTC
cdr3_aa: CASSLGTGVHEQYF

v_call: TRBV11-2
j_call: TRBJ2-1
clone_size: .
d_call: TRBD2
cdr3_nt: TGTGCCAGCAGCTCCCCTCTAGCGGGGGGTCGGGATGAGCAGTTCTTC
cdr3_aa: CASSSPLAGGRDEQFF

v_call: TRBV10-3
j_call: TRBJ2-5
clone_size: .
d_call: TRBD1
cdr3_nt: TGTGCCATCAGGGGGACAGACCCCCAAGAGACCCAGTACTTC
cdr3_aa: CAIRGTDPQETQYF

v_call: TRBV4-2
j_call: TRBJ2-2
clone_size: .
d_call: .
cdr3_nt: TGTGCCAGCAGCCAACTTACCGACACCGGGGAGCTGTTTTTT
cdr3_aa: CASSQLTDTGELFF

v_call: TRBV9
j_call: TRBJ1-2
clone_size: .
d_call: TRBD1
cdr3_nt: TGTGCCAGCAGCGCAAGCCGGACAGGGGACTATGGCTACACCTTC
cdr3_aa: CASSASRTGDYGYTF

v_call: TRBV10-2
j_call: TRBJ2-1
clone_size: .
d_call: .
cdr3_nt: TGCGCCAGCCGCACCGTAAGGAGGGTAGACAATGAGCAGTTCTTC
cdr3_aa: CASRTVRRVDNEQFF

v_call: TRBV7-8
j_call: TRBJ1-1
clone_size: .
d_call: .
cdr3_nt: TGTGCCAGCATGGATGGATTGAACACTGAAGCTTTCTTT
cdr3_aa: CASMDGLNTEAFF

v_call: TRBV9
j_call: TRBJ1-4
clone_size: .
d_call: TRBD1
cdr3_nt: TGTGCCAGCAGCGAAAGGACAGGGGGTAATGAAAAACTGTTTTTT
cdr3_aa: CASSERTGGNEKLFF

v_call: TRBV2
j_call: TRBJ2-5
clone_size: .
d_call: TRBD2
cdr3_nt: TGTGCCAGCAGATGGGTAGCGGGAGAGACCCAGTACTTC
cdr3_aa: CASRWVAGETQYF

v_call: TRBV7-8
j_call: TRBJ2-6
clone_size: .
d_call: .
cdr3_nt: TGTGCCAGCAGCTTTGTTCTTGTTTCTGCACCTCCCTCTGGGGCCAACGTCCTGACTTTC
cdr3_aa: CASSFVLVSAPPSGANVLTF

v_call: TRBV5-6
j_call: TRBJ2-7
clone_size: .
d_call: .
cdr3_nt: TGTGCCAGCAGCTCGCCATCGGACAGTTTCTACGAGCAGTACTTC
cdr3_aa: CASSSPSDSFYEQYF

v_call: TRBV27
j_call: TRBJ2-1
clone_size: .
d_call: .
cdr3_nt: TGTGCCAGCAGTTCGGGATCGGACCCTTACAATGAGCAGTTCTTC
cdr3_aa: CASSSGSDPYNEQFF

v_call: TRBV6-5
j_call: TRBJ1-2
clone_size: once
d_call: .
cdr3_nt: TGTGCCAGCAGTTCGTTTGCGAGAGGGTCTGGCTACACCTTC
cdr3_aa: CASSSFARGSGYTF

v_call: TRBV30
j_call: TRBJ1-6
clone_size: .
d_call: .
cdr3_nt: TGTGCCTGGAGTACAGGACATTCCTATAATTCACCCCTCCACTTT
cdr3_aa: CAWSTGHSYNSPLHF

v_call: TRBV30
j_call: TRBJ2-1
clone_size: .
d_call: TRBD1
cdr3_nt: TGTGCCTGGAGTACAGGGGCCACCGACTACAATGAGCAGTTCTTC
cdr3_aa: CAWSTGATDYNEQFF

v_call: TRBV6-5
j_call: TRBJ1-2
clone_size: .
d_call: .
cdr3_nt: TGTGCCAGCAGTTACTCGATCCAGGGTCCTCACTATGGCTACACCTTC
cdr3_aa: CASSYSIQGPHYGYTF

v_call: TRBV27
j_call: TRBJ2-1
clone_size: .
d_call: TRBD2
cdr3_nt: TGTGCCAGCAGTTGGGGGGGATCCTACAATGAGCAGTTCTTC
cdr3_aa: CASSWGGSYNEQFF

v_call: TRBV5-1
j_call: TRBJ2-1
clone_size: once
d_call: .
cdr3_nt: TGCGCCAGCAGAGGAGGGAATGAGCAGTTCTTC
cdr3_aa: CASRGGNEQFF